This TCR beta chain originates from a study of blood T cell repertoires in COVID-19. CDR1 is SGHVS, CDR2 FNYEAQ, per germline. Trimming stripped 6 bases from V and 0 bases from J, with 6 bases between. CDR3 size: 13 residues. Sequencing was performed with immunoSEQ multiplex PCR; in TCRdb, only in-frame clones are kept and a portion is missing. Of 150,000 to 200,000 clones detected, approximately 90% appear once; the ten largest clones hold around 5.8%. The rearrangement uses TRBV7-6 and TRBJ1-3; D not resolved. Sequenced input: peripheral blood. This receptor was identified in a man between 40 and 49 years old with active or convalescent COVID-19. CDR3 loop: CASSISSGNTIYF. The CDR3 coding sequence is TGTGCCAGCAGTATCAGCTCTGGAAACACCATATATTTT.